Listed below are T cell receptor beta chains from one sample, sequenced in a study of T cell changes during pregnancy in multiple sclerosis. Sequencing was performed with immunoSEQ multiplex PCR; in TCRdb, only in-frame clones are kept and a portion is missing. The table has about 50,000 clones, 94% seen once. The sequencing used CD4+ T cells from peripheral blood mononuclear cells, collected in the third trimester of pregnancy. These receptors were obtained from a female donor with multiple sclerosis, enrolled in a pregnancy study. Each CDR3 is given with its conserved first and last residue. Each record gives: clone size, D gene, V gene, J gene, CDR3 DNA, CDR3 protein. D genes are given only for firm matches. Clone size is stated in some rows and not others, as once, few, many or a class when expanded.

>NA|TRBD2|TRBV4-2|TRBJ2-1
TGTGCCAGCAGCTTCCGTACCGGGACTAGGGGTAATGAGCAGTTCTTC
CASSFRTGTRGNEQFF
>NA|NA|TRBV18|TRBJ2-5
TGTGCCAGCTCACCAGGGGGGAGAGAGACCCAGTACTTC
CASSPGGRETQYF
>NA|NA|TRBV29-1|TRBJ1-1
TGCAGCGTTAGAACAGGGAGAGCCATGAACACTGAAGCTTTCTTT
CSVRTGRAMNTEAFF
>NA|NA|TRBV4-1|TRBJ2-2
TGCGCCAGCAGCCAACCCGGCGGGGCCATCACCGGGGAGCTGTTTTTT
CASSQPGGAITGELFF
>NA|NA|TRBV9|TRBJ2-1
TGTGCCAGCAGCGTAGGGGACTCGTACAATGAGCAGTTCTTC
CASSVGDSYNEQFF
>NA|NA|TRBV29-1|TRBJ1-4
TGCAGCGGCTGGAGGGCGGATGAAAAACTGTTTTTT
CSGWRADEKLFF
>once|TRBD1|TRBV4-1|TRBJ1-4
TGCGCCAGCAGCCCCCGTCAGGGGGCCGGTGAAAAACTGTTTTTT
CASSPRQGAGEKLFF
>NA|NA|TRBV18|TRBJ2-5
TGTGCCAGCTCACCAACGGAAGAGACCCAGTACTTC
CASSPTEETQYF
>NA|NA|TRBV6-5|TRBJ2-2
TGTGCCAGCAGTAACCAGCCGGTGGGGCCCGGGGAGCTGTTTTTT
CASSNQPVGPGELFF
>once|NA|TRBV9|TRBJ1-2
TGTGCCAGCAGCGTAGCCGTGGGCGTTCACTATGGCTACACCTTC
CASSVAVGVHYGYTF
>NA|TRBD1|TRBV5-1|TRBJ2-3
TGCGCCAGCAGCCGGGACAGGGGCACAGATACGCAGTATTTT
CASSRDRGTDTQYF
>NA|NA|TRBV11-2|TRBJ2-1
TGTGCCAGCAGCTTCTTACAGGGCGATTATAATGAGCAGTTCTTC
CASSFLQGDYNEQFF
>NA|TRBD1|TRBV9|TRBJ2-7
TGTGCCAGCAGCGTACGGGACAGGGTGGGCGAGCAGTACTTC
CASSVRDRVGEQYF
>NA|TRBD2|TRBV5-1|TRBJ2-5
TGCGCCAGCAGCTTGGCCGGGGGAGCGGGGGAGACCCAGTACTTC
CASSLAGGAGETQYF
>NA|TRBD2|TRBV6-5|TRBJ2-1
TGTGCCAGCGGAATGCTAGCGGGAGGGCCGGGTGAGCAGTTCTTC
CASGMLAGGPGEQFF
>once|NA|TRBV7-3|TRBJ1-1
TGTGCCAGCAGCTTACGAGAGAACACTGAAGCTTTCTTT
CASSLRENTEAFF
>NA|TRBD1|TRBV28|TRBJ1-5
TGTGCCAGCAGAGGGGGACAGGGAGGTTCTCAGCCCCAGCATTTT
CASRGGQGGSQPQHF
>NA|NA|TRBV10-3|TRBJ2-5
TGTGCCATCAGTGAGGCAGGTGGATCGGAGACCCAGTACTTC
CAISEAGGSETQYF
>NA|NA|TRBV2|TRBJ2-2
TGTGCCAGCAGAGACAGTCCGACCGGGGAGCTGTTTTTT
CASRDSPTGELFF
>NA|NA|TRBV28|TRBJ2-7
TGTGCCAGCAGTTTAGAGCAGGGCTACGAGCAGTACTTC
CASSLEQGYEQYF
>NA|TRBD2|TRBV7-6|TRBJ2-2
TGTGCCAGCAGTTCTCGGACTAGCGGGGGGACCGGGGAGCTGTTTTTT
CASSSRTSGGTGELFF
>NA|TRBD2|TRBV7-6|TRBJ2-2
TGTGCCAGCAGCCTACCGGGACTAGCGGGAGGGCGTCCGAACACCGGGGAGCTGTTTTTT
CASSLPGLAGGRPNTGELFF
>NA|NA|TRBV4-2|TRBJ2-1
TGTGCCAGCAGCCAAGAGGGCCAGACCACCTACAATGAGCAGTTCTTC
CASSQEGQTTYNEQFF
>NA|NA|TRBV28|TRBJ1-1
TGTGCCAGCAGTTTAGTACAGGCTGAAGCTTTCTTT
CASSLVQAEAFF
>NA|TRBD1|TRBV18|TRBJ1-1
TGTGCCACCCTAAATGGGGACAGGGGGAACACTGAAGCTTTCTTT
CATLNGDRGNTEAFF
>NA|TRBD2|TRBV19|TRBJ2-1
TGTGCCAGTAGTATCGTGGCTAGCGGAACAAGCTCCTACAATGAGCAGTTCTTC
CASSIVASGTSSYNEQFF
>NA|NA|TRBV5-6|TRBJ1-5
TGTGCCAGCAGCTTGTGGTCCGCAACTAATCAGCCCCAGCATTTT
CASSLWSATNQPQHF
>NA|NA|TRBV2|TRBJ1-4
TGTGCCAGCAGGGGGCGAACAGGGAGTAATGAAAAACTGTTTTTT
CASRGRTGSNEKLFF
>NA|NA|TRBV30|TRBJ1-1
TGTGCCTACGGGGGGGTCGGAGCTTTCTTT
CAYGGVGAFF
>NA|TRBD2|TRBV18|TRBJ2-3
TGTGCCAGCTCCCGGACTAGCGGGGGCCTGATAGATACGCAGTATTTT
CASSRTSGGLIDTQYF
>NA|TRBD2|TRBV2|TRBJ2-1
TGTGCCACCCATACTAGCGGGACCAATGAGCAGTTCTTC
CATHTSGTNEQFF
>NA|NA|TRBV6-1|TRBJ2-7
TGTGCCAGCAGTGAACGTGGCGGGGTTTGGTACGAGCAGTACTTC
CASSERGGVWYEQYF
>NA|NA|TRBV13|TRBJ2-7
TGTGCCAGCAGCTTGGGGGGGGCGGGTGGCTACGAGCAGTACTTC
CASSLGGAGGYEQYF
>NA|NA|TRBV14|TRBJ2-5
TGTGCCAGCAGCCAAGAAACGGTACAAGAGACCCAGTACTTC
CASSQETVQETQYF
>once|NA|TRBV6-1|TRBJ2-1
TGTGCCAGCAGTGAAGCGCGCGGGTTTTACAATGAGCAGTTCTTC
CASSEARGFYNEQFF
>NA|NA|TRBV10-3|TRBJ2-7
TGTGCCATAGGCGACAGGGACTCATACGAGCAGTACTTC
CAIGDRDSYEQYF
>NA|NA|TRBV5-1|TRBJ1-3
TGCGCCAGCAGTCCTGACAGGATCCCTGGAAACACCATATATTTT
CASSPDRIPGNTIYF
>NA|TRBD1|TRBV27|TRBJ1-2
TGTGCCAGCAGCATCATACAGGGGGCCCAACTCGGTGGCTACACCTTC
CASSIIQGAQLGGYTF
>once|NA|TRBV6-1|TRBJ2-7
TGTGCCAGCAGGACGGTTGCGACAGGCTACGAGCAGTACTTC
CASRTVATGYEQYF
>NA|NA|TRBV7-2|TRBJ1-4
TGTGCCAGCAGCTTGACAGGCTACTCCGAAAAACTGTTTTTT
CASSLTGYSEKLFF
>NA|NA|TRBV7-9|TRBJ2-5
TGTGCCAGCAGGCTCCTTGAGATTCGAGAGACCCAGTACTTC
CASRLLEIRETQYF
>once|NA|TRBV25-1|TRBJ1-2
TGTGCCAGCAGTGAAACCGCCGGCAGGGTCGAGTATGGCTACACCTTC
CASSETAGRVEYGYTF
>NA|NA|TRBV5-6|TRBJ2-3
TGTGCCAGCAATCCAGGGCCGAATAGCACAGATACGCAGTATTTT
CASNPGPNSTDTQYF
>NA|NA|TRBV18|TRBJ2-3
TGTGCCAGCTCATTGGTTAGCGGAACAGGCACAGATACGCAGTATTTT
CASSLVSGTGTDTQYF
>NA|NA|TRBV6-1|TRBJ1-6
TGTGCCACCCGACAGAGCTCCTATAATTCACCCCTCCACTTT
CATRQSSYNSPLHF
>NA|NA|TRBV6-5|TRBJ2-2
TGTGCCAGTCGCTCTCTGGCCACCGGGGAGCTGTTTTTT
CASRSLATGELFF
>NA|NA|TRBV19|TRBJ1-2
TGTGCCAGTAGTATACGAGGAGGGGCCGCTAACTATGGCTACACCTTC
CASSIRGGAANYGYTF
>NA|NA|TRBV7-2|TRBJ2-7
TGTGCCAGCAGCTTAGCGGGTCAGGGGTCCTCTGGGGAGCAGTACTTC
CASSLAGQGSSGEQYF
>NA|NA|TRBV30|TRBJ2-2
TGTGCCTGGGGGAGACTGGTCACGAACACCGGGGAGCTGTTTTTT
CAWGRLVTNTGELFF
>NA|TRBD2|TRBV19|TRBJ2-1
TGTGCCAGTAGGCCCTTTAGCGGGAGCTCCTACAATGAGCAGTTCTTC
CASRPFSGSSYNEQFF
>NA|NA|TRBV7-2|TRBJ1-5
TGTGCCAGCAGCTTAGTGGTAGGGGATCAGCCCCAGCATTTT
CASSLVVGDQPQHF
>NA|NA|TRBV7-2|TRBJ2-5
TGTGCCAGCAGCTATGACACGGCGGAGACCCAGTACTTC
CASSYDTAETQYF
>NA|NA|TRBV11-1|TRBJ2-1
TGTGCCAGCAGCTTACGAGGGAGTATCTTTTCAGAGTCCTACAATGAGCAGTTCTTC
CASSLRGSIFSESYNEQFF
>NA|TRBD1|TRBV19|TRBJ1-5
TGTGCCAGTAGCCTGGGACAGGGGCATAATCAGCCCCAGCATTTT
CASSLGQGHNQPQHF
>NA|NA|TRBV28|TRBJ2-7
TGTGCCAGCAGTTTGTGGGAGGAAATCAACGAGCAGTACTTC
CASSLWEEINEQYF
>NA|NA|TRBV11-2|TRBJ2-7
TGTGCCAGCAGCATGAGCCCATCCTACGAGCAGTACTTC
CASSMSPSYEQYF